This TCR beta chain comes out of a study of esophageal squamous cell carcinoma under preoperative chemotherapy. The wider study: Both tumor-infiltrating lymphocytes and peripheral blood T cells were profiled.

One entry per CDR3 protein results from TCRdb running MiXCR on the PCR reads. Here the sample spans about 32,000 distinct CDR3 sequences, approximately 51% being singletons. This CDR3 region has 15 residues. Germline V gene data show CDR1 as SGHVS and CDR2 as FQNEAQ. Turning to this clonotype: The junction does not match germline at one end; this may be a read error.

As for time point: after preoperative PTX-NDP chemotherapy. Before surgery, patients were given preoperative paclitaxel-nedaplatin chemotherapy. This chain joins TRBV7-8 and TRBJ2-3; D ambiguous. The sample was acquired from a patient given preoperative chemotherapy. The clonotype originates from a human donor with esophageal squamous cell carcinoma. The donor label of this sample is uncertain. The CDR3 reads CALGLSLVSTDAQYF. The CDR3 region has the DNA TGTGCCCTGGGCTTAAGCCTGGTGAGCACAGATGCGCAGTATTTT.